Listed here is a single T cell receptor beta chain. The record originates from a study of shared clonotypes between healthy human individuals. CDR3 length: 15 residues. V dropped 5 bases and J dropped 6 bases, with 18 bases sitting between them. Looked up from germline, CDR1 is SGHTA and CDR2 is FQGNSA. Method: immunoSEQ multiplex PCR; TCRdb's copy keeps in-frame clones and lacks some. The repertoire holds about 1 million clones, with about 80% as singletons. This TCR was sampled from a man between 18 and 29 years old in good health. Some clones in this sample may be carry-over from other donors' samples. This chain uses TRBV7-2 with TRBJ2-3, with a tentative D call TRBD2 (5 bases). The sample consisted of memory CD4+ T cells from PBMCs. Subset indicated: CD45RA-negative fraction. The CDR3 is CASSPSSRWRDTQYF. The CDR3 DNA sequence: TGTGCCAGCAGCCCTTCCTCGCGGTGGAGGGATACGCAGTATTTT.